The 13 T cell receptor beta chains listed next were all sequenced from one sample in a study of low-dose radiotherapy and immunotherapy resistance in tumors. Priming of first-strand cDNA relied on TRAV- and TRBV-specific primers (covering alpha and beta chains). A roughly 20-cycle PCR with a constant-region primer and V-primer adapter amplified TCRs. One entry per CDR3 protein, called by TCRdb with MiXCR from the reads. Of approximately 84,000 distinct CDR3 sequences listed, roughly a sixth are singletons. Time point here: before trial treatment. Sequenced here: PBMCs, sampled before treatment. The receptors originated from a male donor with prostate cancer.

The chain links TRBV12-3 or TRBV12-4 to TRBJ2-3, with TRBD1 as a possible D gene (6 bases). V gave up 8 bases and J gave up 2 bases, with 20 bases separating them. There are 16 residues in the CDR3. The CDR3 DNA reads as TGTGCCAGCGGCCTCGATGGCAGGGGAATCACAGATACGCAGTATTTT. Translating it yields CASGLDGRGITDTQYF.

The table lists this clonotype with many counts. The chain is built from TRBV20-1 and TRBJ2-5; D is possibly TRBD1 (6 bases). CDR1 is DFQATT and CDR2 is SNEGSKA in the germline V gene (reference sequence). The germline V and J ends were trimmed by 1 base and 5 bases, with 17 bases remaining between them. The CDR3 has 15 amino acids. The CDR3 loop reads CSARGPQGSEETQYF. The DNA for the CDR3 is TGCAGTGCTAGAGGTCCCCAGGGGTCCGAGGAGACCCAGTACTTC.

This clonotype was seen at least ten times. J is TRBJ2-1 and V is TRBV20-1, with 8 bases fitting TRBD2. CDR1 is DFQATT, CDR2 SNEGSKA, per germline (reference sequence). The V gene end was trimmed by 5 bases and the J gene end by 6 bases; junction bases not matched to a gene: 3. The CDR3 is 12 amino acids. CDR3 coding DNA: TGCAGTGCTCCCGGGACTAGCAATGAGCAGTTCTTC. Translating it yields CSAPGTSNEQFF.

This clonotype has a count of ten or more. The V and J genes are TRBV11-2 and TRBJ2-5, with D tentatively TRBD1 (7 bases). Trimming removed 5 bases from V and 5 bases from J, with 15 bases in between. In germline, CDR1 is SGHAT, CDR2 FQNNGV. The CDR3 consists of 14 residues. The CDR3 is CASSPQQGRETQYF. The CDR3 DNA reads TGTGCCAGCAGCCCCCAACAGGGGAGGGAGACCCAGTACTTC.

This clonotype was found many times. The genes are TRBV20-1 and TRBJ2-5, with 11 bases lining up with TRBD2. Trimming at V came to 3 bases and at J to 4 bases, leaving 10 bases not matched to a gene. The CDR3 sequence is 16 residues long. Germline CDR1 DFQATT, CDR2 SNEGSKA (reference sequence). The CDR3 nucleotides read TGCAGTGCTAGTCCTAGCGGGGGGACCTTATTAGAGACCCAGTACTTC. It encodes CSASPSGGTLLETQYF.

The table lists this clonotype with many counts. The CDR3 DNA sequence: TGTGCCAGTAGTACCAATCCGGGACGGCCAAATCAGCCCCAGCATTTT. Protein sequence: CASSTNPGRPNQPQHF. The V call is TRBV19, the J call TRBJ1-5, with a possible D match to TRBD1 (5 bases). Germline V gene sequence: CDR1 LNHDA, CDR2 SQIVND (reference sequence). V was trimmed by 4 bases and J by 4 bases, leaving 17 bases between them. The CDR3 extends over 16 amino acids.

In regard to this clonotype: A far more abundant clone sits one base away, making this likely a read error. The chain uses TRBV6-6 and TRBJ1-6, with D maybe TRBD1 (6 bases). Germline V gene data show CDR1 as MNHNY and CDR2 as SVGAGI (reference sequence). CDR3 length: 14 residues. CDR3 nucleotide sequence: TGTGCCAGCAGTCAAGGACAGATCAATTTACCCCTCCACTTT. Translation: CASSQGQINLPLHF.

In the case of this clonotype: One base separates it from a far larger clone, so it is likely a read error. The CDR3 DNA reads TGTGCCAGCTGTAGTAGCGGGGGGGCCTTGAACAATGAGCAGTACTTC. It encodes CASCSSGGALNNEQYF. This chain connects TRBV11-2 to TRBJ2-5; 11 nucleotides align to TRBD2. V lost 8 bases, J lost 11 bases, and 19 bases stayed unmatched. CDR1 SGHAT and CDR2 FQNNGV come from the germline V gene. There are 16 residues in the CDR3.

Many counts were recorded for this clonotype. J is TRBJ1-4 and V is TRBV2; 9 nucleotides align to TRBD1. The CDR3 is 16 amino acids. CDR1 is SNHLY and CDR2 is FYNNEI in the germline V gene. V dropped 2 bases and J dropped 7; count of bases not matched to a gene: 8. CDR3 protein: CASSEWGQGRAEKLFF. CDR3 bases: TGTGCCAGCAGTGAATGGGGACAGGGCCGGGCTGAAAAACTGTTTTTT. Full variable domain (outside the CDR3, taken from reference TRBV2 and TRBJ1-4): EPEVTQTPSHQVTQMGQEVILRCVPISNHLYFYWYRQILGQKVEFLVSFYNNEISEKSEIFDDQFSVERPDGSNFTLKIRSTKLEDSAMYFCASSEWGQGRAEKLFFGSGTQLSVL.

There are a few counts of this clonotype. This chain connects TRBV20-1 to TRBJ2-7; no reliable D call. The ends were cut back, 1 base at V and 3 bases at J, with 7 bases in the middle. The CDR3 length is 12 residues. From germline, CDR1 is DFQATT and CDR2 SNEGSKA (reference sequence). The CDR3 region is CSARAEVYEQYF. CDR3 DNA: TGCAGTGCTAGAGCTGAGGTCTACGAGCAGTACTTC.

This clonotype was detected ten times or more. This rearrangement joins TRBV6-5 to TRBJ2-3; D remains unclear. V lost 2 bases and J lost 6, with 21 bases in between. In germline, CDR1 is MNHEY, CDR2 SVGAGI. The CDR3 contains 17 residues. Here the CDR3 reads CASSYTTLTSPPDTQYF. The CDR3 nucleotides read TGTGCCAGCAGTTACACAACTTTGACATCCCCACCGGATACGCAGTATTTT.

This clonotype was found many times. This sequence joins TRBV2 and TRBJ2-5; TRBD2 matches at 7 bases. The CDR3 has 15 residues. Germline V gene lookup returns CDR1 SNHLY and CDR2 FYNNEI. V lost 4 bases and J lost 5; bases outside the gene matches: 10. CDR3 nucleotides: TGTGCCAGCAGTGGCTCTAGGACTAGACGGGAGACCCAGTACTTC. Translation: CASSGSRTRRETQYF.

To note about this clonotype: No DNA is shown, since the ends of the CDR3 on it are uncertain; the CDR3 is the one TCRdb lists. The V gene is TRBV7-9, the J gene TRBJ2-2; TRBD1, the D gene given by the table, was not confirmed from the DNA. The CDR3 is 19 amino acids in total, end residues counted. Germline V gene sequence: CDR1 SEHNR, CDR2 FQNEAQ (reference sequence). CDR3 in amino acids: CASVPPGQGLTNTGELFFF.